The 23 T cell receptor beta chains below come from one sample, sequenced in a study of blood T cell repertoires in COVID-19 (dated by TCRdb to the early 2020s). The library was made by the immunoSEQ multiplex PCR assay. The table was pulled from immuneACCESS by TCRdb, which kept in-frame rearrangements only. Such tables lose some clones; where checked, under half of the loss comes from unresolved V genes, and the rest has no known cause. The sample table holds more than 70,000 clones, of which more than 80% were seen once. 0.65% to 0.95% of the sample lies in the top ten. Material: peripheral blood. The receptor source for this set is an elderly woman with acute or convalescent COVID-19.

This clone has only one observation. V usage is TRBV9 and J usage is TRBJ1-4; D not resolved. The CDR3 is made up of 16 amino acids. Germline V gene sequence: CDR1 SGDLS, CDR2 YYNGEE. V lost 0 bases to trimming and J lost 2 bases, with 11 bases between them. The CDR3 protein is CASSVGGSFTNEKLFF. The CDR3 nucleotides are TGTGCCAGCAGCGTAGGTGGCAGTTTCACTAATGAAAAACTGTTTTTT.

CDR3 region: CATSSGTGSTGELFF. For the CDR3, the DNA is TGTGCCACCAGTTCCGGGACAGGGTCCACCGGGGAGCTGTTTTTT. The rearrangement joins TRBV24-1 to TRBJ2-2; the match to TRBD1 covers 9 bases. Looked up from germline, CDR1 is KGHDR and CDR2 is SFDVKD. The J segment lost 4 bases and the V segment lost 6 bases, leaving 5 bases of the junction unmatched. The CDR3 consists of 15 residues.

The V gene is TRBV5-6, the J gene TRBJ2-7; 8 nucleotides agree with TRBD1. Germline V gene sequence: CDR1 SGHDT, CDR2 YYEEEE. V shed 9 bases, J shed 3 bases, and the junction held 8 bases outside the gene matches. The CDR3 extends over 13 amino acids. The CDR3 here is CATAGQGNYEQYF. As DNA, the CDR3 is TGTGCCACCGCCGGACAGGGAAACTACGAGCAGTACTTC.

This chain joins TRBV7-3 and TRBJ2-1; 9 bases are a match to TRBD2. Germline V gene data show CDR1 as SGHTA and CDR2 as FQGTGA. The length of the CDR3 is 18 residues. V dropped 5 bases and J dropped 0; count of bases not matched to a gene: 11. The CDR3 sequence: CASSQIAGATFSYNEQFF. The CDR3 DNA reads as TGTGCCAGCAGCCAAATAGCGGGGGCTACCTTCTCCTACAATGAGCAGTTCTTC.

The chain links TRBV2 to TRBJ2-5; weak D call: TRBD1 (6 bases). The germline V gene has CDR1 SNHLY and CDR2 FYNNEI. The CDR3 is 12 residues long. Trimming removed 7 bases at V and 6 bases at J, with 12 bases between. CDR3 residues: CASKTGPQTQYF. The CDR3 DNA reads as TGTGCCAGCAAGACAGGTCCACAGACCCAGTACTTC.

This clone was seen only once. The CDR3 coding sequence is TGTGCCAGCAGCTGGGACAGCTCAAATTCACCCCTCCACTTT. This translates into CASSWDSSNSPLHF. V and J are TRBV7-3 and TRBJ1-6, with 7 bases fitting TRBD1. The CDR3 loop spans 14 amino acids. V dropped 4 bases and J dropped 7; count of bases not matched to a gene: 4. Germline V gene lookup returns CDR1 SGHTA and CDR2 FQGTGA.

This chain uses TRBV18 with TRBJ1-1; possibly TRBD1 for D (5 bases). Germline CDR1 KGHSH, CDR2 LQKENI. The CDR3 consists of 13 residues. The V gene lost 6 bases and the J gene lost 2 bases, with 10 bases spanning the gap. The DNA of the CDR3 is TGTGCCAGCTCTCGCACAGGTAACACTGAAGCTTTCTTT. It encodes CASSRTGNTEAFF.

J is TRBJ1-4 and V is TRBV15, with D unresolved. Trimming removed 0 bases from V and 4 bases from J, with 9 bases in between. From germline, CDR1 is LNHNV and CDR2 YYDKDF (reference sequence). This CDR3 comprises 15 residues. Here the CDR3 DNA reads TGTGCCACCAGCAGAGATTCAGGATTTAATGAAAAACTGTTTTTT. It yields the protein CATSRDSGFNEKLFF. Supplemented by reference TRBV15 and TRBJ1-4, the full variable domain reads DAMVIQNPRYQVTQFGKPVTLSCSQTLNHNVMYWYQQKSSQAPKLLFHYYDKDFNNEADTPDNFQSRRPNTSFCFLDIRSPGLGDTAMYLCATSRDSGFNEKLFFGSGTQLSVL.

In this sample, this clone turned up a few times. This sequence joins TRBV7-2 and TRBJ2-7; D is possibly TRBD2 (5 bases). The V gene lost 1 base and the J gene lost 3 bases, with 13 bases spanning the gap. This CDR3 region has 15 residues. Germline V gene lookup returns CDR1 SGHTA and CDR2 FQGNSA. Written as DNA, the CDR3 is TGTGCCAGCAGCTTAGGAGATGGCGGGCTCTACGAGCAGTACTTC. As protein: CASSLGDGGLYEQYF.

The CDR3 nucleotides are TGTGCCATCAGTGAGGGACTAGCCGGCCCCGGGGAGCTGTTTTTT. Its protein product is CAISEGLAGPGELFF. V and J are TRBV10-3 and TRBJ2-2; 8 bases line up with TRBD2. The ends lost 2 bases at V and 6 bases at J; junction bases unmatched: 5. The CDR3 is 15 amino acids. Germline loops: CDR1 ENHRY, CDR2 SYGVKD.

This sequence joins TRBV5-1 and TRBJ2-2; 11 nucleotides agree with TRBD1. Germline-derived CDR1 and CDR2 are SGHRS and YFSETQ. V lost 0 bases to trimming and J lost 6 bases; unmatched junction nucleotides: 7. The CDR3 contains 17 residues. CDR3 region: CASSLGRTGGSAGELFF. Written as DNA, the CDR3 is TGCGCCAGCAGCTTGGGGAGGACAGGGGGCTCGGCCGGGGAGCTGTTTTTT.

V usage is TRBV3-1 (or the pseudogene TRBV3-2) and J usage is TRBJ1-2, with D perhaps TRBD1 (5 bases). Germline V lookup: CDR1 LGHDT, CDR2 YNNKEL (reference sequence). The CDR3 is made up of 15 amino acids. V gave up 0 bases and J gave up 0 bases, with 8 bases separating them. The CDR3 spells CASSQDTGANYGYTF. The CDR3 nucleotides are TGTGCCAGCAGCCAAGATACAGGAGCTAACTATGGCTACACCTTC.

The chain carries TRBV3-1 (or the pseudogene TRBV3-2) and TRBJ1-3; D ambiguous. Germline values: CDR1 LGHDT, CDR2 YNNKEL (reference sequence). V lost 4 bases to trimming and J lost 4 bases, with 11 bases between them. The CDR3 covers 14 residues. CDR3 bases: TGTGCCAGCAGCCCCACCCGCCGGGGAAACACCATATATTTT. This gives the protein CASSPTRRGNTIYF.

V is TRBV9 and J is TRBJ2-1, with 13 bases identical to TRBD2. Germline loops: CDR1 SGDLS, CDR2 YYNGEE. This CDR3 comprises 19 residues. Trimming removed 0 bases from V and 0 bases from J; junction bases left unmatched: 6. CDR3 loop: CASSVGEGLAGLSYNEQFF. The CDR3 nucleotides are TGTGCCAGCAGCGTAGGGGAGGGACTAGCGGGGCTCTCCTACAATGAGCAGTTCTTC. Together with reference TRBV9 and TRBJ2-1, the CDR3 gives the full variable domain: DSGVTQTPKHLITATGQRVTLRCSPRSGDLSVYWYQQSLDQGLQFLIQYYNGEERAKGNILERFSAQQFPDLHSELNLSSLELGDSALYFCASSVGEGLAGLSYNEQFFGPGTRLTVL.

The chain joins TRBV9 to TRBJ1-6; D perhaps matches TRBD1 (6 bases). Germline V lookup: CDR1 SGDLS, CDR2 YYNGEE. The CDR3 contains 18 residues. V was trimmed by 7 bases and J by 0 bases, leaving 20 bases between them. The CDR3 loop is CASGNREDGPSYNSPLHF. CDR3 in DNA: TGTGCCAGCGGAAACAGGGAAGACGGGCCCTCCTATAATTCACCCCTCCACTTT.

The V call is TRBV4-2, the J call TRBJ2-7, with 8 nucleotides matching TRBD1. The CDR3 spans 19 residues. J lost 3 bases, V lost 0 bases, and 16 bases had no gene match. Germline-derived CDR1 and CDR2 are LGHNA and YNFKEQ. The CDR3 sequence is CASSQEGSGWDRTYYEQYF. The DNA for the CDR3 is TGTGCCAGCAGCCAAGAAGGGAGTGGCTGGGACAGGACTTACTACGAGCAGTACTTC.

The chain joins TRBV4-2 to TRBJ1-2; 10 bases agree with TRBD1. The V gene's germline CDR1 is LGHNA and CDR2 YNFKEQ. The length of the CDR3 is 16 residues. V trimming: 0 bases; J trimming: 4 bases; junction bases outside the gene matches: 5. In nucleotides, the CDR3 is TGTGCCAGCAGCCAAGATCTTCGGACAGGGGGCTATGGCTACACCTTC. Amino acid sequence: CASSQDLRTGGYGYTF.

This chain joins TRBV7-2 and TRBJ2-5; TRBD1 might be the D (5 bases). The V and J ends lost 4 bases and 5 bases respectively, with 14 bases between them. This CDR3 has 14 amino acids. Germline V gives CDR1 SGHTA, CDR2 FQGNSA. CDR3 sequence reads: CASSSIQGWETQYF. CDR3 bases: TGTGCCAGCAGCTCAATCCAGGGTTGGGAGACCCAGTACTTC.

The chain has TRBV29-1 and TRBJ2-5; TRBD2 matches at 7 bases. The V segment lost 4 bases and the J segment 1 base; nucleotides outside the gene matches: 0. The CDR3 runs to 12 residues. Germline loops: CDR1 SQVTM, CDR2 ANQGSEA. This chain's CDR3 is CSVGGGQETQYF. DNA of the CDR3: TGCAGCGTTGGCGGGGGCCAAGAGACCCAGTACTTC.

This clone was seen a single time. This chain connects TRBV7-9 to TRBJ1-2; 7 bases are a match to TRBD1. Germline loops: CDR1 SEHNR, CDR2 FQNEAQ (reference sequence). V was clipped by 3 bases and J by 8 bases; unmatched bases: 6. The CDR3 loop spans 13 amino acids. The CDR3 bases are TGTGCCAGCAGCTTCGAGGGGGCTTGGGGCTACACCTTC. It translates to CASSFEGAWGYTF.

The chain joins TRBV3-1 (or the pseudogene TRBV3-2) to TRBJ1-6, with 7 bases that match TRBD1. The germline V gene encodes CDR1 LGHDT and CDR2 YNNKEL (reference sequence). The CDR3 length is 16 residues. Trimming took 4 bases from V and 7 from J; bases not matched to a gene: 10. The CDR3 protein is CASSPSTGFDNSPLHF. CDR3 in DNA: TGTGCCAGCAGCCCTTCGACAGGGTTTGACAATTCACCCCTCCACTTT.

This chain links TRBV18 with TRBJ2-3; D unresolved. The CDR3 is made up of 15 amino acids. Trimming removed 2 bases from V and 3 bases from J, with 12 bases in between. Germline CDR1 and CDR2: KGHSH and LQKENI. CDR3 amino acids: CASSPIVQETDTQYF. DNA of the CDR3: TGTGCCAGCTCACCAATAGTGCAGGAAACAGATACGCAGTATTTT.

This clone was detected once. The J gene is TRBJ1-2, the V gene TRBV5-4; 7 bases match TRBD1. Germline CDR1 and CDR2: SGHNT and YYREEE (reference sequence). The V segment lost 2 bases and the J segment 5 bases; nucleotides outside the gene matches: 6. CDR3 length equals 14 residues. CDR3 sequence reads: CASSFEGARYGYTF. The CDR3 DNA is TGTGCCAGCAGCTTCGAGGGGGCAAGGTATGGCTACACCTTC. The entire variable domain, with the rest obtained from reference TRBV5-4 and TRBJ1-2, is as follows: ETGVTQSPTHLIKTRGQQVTLRCSSQSGHNTVSWYQQALGQGPQFIFQYYREEENGRGNFPPRFSGLQFPNYSSELNVNALELDDSALYLCASSFEGARYGYTFGSGTRLTVV.